These T cell receptor beta chains were read from a single sample in a study of CD8+CD57+ T cells in acquired aplastic anemia. TCRdb ran MiXCR on the reads and lists one entry per CDR3 protein. The table lists under 350,000 distinct CDR3 sequences, roughly 53% of them singletons. Sequencing was carried out using sorted CD4+, CD8+, or CD8+CD57+ T cells (not recorded which) from PBMCs. These receptors originate from a human donor with aplastic anemia. Each CDR3 is given with its conserved first and last residue. The order of the fields is J gene, V gene, clone size, D gene, CDR3 DNA, CDR3 protein. D genes are given only for firm matches. Only part of the rows carry a size: once, few, many, or a class if the clone is expanded.

J: TRBJ1-2; V: TRBV5-1; size: NA; D: NA; DNA: TGCGCCAGCAGCTTGGGGGACCTCTATGGCTACACCTTC; CDR3: CASSLGDLYGYTF
J: TRBJ1-2; V: TRBV7-2; size: NA; D: NA; DNA: TGTGCCAGCAGCCGTGACCGAATCTATGGCTACACCTTC; CDR3: CASSRDRIYGYTF
J: TRBJ2-6; V: TRBV19; size: NA; D: NA; DNA: TGTGCCAGTAGTATCGGATTCTCTGGGGCCAACGTCCTGACTTTC; CDR3: CASSIGFSGANVLTF
J: TRBJ1-2; V: TRBV25-1; size: few; D: NA; DNA: TGTGCCAGCAGTGATTCTGGGGGACGTAAATACACCTTC; CDR3: CASSDSGGRKYTF
J: TRBJ2-1; V: TRBV24-1; size: NA; D: NA; DNA: TGTGCCACCGGCCAGGGCCCCTACAATGAGCAGTTCTTC; CDR3: CATGQGPYNEQFF
J: TRBJ2-7; V: TRBV5-1; size: NA; D: TRBD1; DNA: TGCGCCAGCAGCCCGACAGGGGGCAGCCCCTACGAGCAGTACTTC; CDR3: CASSPTGGSPYEQYF
J: TRBJ2-7; V: TRBV29-1; size: NA; D: NA; DNA: TGCAGCAAGCCGGGGACGAGCTCCTACGAGCAGTGCTTC; CDR3: CSKPGTSSYEQCF
J: TRBJ2-7; V: TRBV7-8; size: many; D: TRBD1; DNA: TGTGCCAGCAGCCCGACAGGGGTATACTACGAGCAGTACTTC; CDR3: CASSPTGVYYEQYF
J: TRBJ2-3; V: TRBV29-1; size: few; D: NA; DNA: TGCAGCGTTGACGTGGGGTCCACAGATACGCAGTATTTT; CDR3: CSVDVGSTDTQYF
J: TRBJ2-7; V: TRBV20-1; size: NA; D: TRBD1; DNA: TGCAGTGCTAGAGGGACAGGGGGCAAGTACGAGCAGTACTTC; CDR3: CSARGTGGKYEQYF
J: TRBJ2-5; V: TRBV19; size: NA; D: NA; DNA: TGTGCCAGTAGTAAGGGAGTAGAGACCCAGTACTTC; CDR3: CASSKGVETQYF
J: TRBJ2-1; V: TRBV6-5; size: many; D: TRBD2; DNA: TGTGCCAGCAGTTTTTCGGGACTAGCGGGAGGAACAATGAGGCAGTTCTTC; CDR3: CASSFSGLAGGTMRQFF
J: TRBJ1-1; V: TRBV2; size: many; D: TRBD1; DNA: TGTGCCAGCAGATTGACAGGGCAGGGGATTGATGTCACTGAAGCTTTCTTT; CDR3: CASRLTGQGIDVTEAFF
J: TRBJ1-3; V: TRBV5-1; size: NA; D: NA; DNA: TGCGCCAGCAGCCTGATATCACAGGGTTCTGGAAACACCATATATTTT; CDR3: CASSLISQGSGNTIYF
J: TRBJ2-1; V: TRBV29-1; size: NA; D: NA; DNA: TGCAGCGTTGAAGGAGGGATTAATACCGGGCTACCAGTCTACAATGAGCAGTTCTTC; CDR3: CSVEGGINTGLPVYNEQFF
J: TRBJ1-1; V: TRBV5-8; size: NA; D: NA; DNA: TGTGCCAGCAGCTTGCTCCATTTCTCGACTGAAGCTTTCTTT; CDR3: CASSLLHFSTEAFF
J: TRBJ2-7; V: TRBV25-1; size: NA; D: NA; DNA: TGTGCCAGCACAAAGGGAACCGCCGGGGGTGGGCAGTACTTC; CDR3: CASTKGTAGGGQYF
J: TRBJ1-3; V: TRBV19; size: NA; D: NA; DNA: TGTGCCAGTAGTATAGGGGCTTCTGGAAACACCATATATTTT; CDR3: CASSIGASGNTIYF
J: TRBJ2-7; V: TRBV19; size: many; D: NA; DNA: TGTGCCAGTAGTACCGGTGGCAACTCCTACGAGCAGTACTTC; CDR3: CASSTGGNSYEQYF
J: TRBJ1-1; V: TRBV10-3; size: NA; D: NA; DNA: TGTGCCATCAGTGAGAGAGCTGAGAACACTGAAGCTTTCTTT; CDR3: CAISERAENTEAFF
J: TRBJ1-5; V: TRBV7-9; size: NA; D: NA; DNA: TGTGCCAGCAGCCCTGCCGTATCGGCAGCGAGAGAAGAGACCCAGCATTTT; CDR3: CASSPAVSAAREETQHF
J: TRBJ2-7; V: TRBV15; size: NA; D: NA; DNA: TGTGCCACCAGCAGAGATGCAGGGGGAGGCCCCTACGAGCAGTACTTC; CDR3: CATSRDAGGGPYEQYF
J: TRBJ2-2; V: TRBV12-3/TRBV12-4; size: NA; D: NA; DNA: TGTGCCAGCAGCTATACTAGCGGGGAGCTGTTTTTT; CDR3: CASSYTSGELFF
J: TRBJ2-7; V: TRBV19; size: NA; D: TRBD2; DNA: TGTGCCAGTAGTATGTCGACTAGCGTGGACTACGAGCAGTACTTC; CDR3: CASSMSTSVDYEQYF
J: TRBJ2-5; V: TRBV3-1; size: many; D: TRBD1; DNA: TGTGCCAGCAGCCAACAGACAGGGGATAGGGGAGAGACCCAGTACTTC; CDR3: CASSQQTGDRGETQYF
J: TRBJ1-5; V: TRBV7-9; size: NA; D: NA; DNA: TGTGCCAGCAGCTTAGCGGGGGGGGACAATCAGCCCCAGCATTTT; CDR3: CASSLAGGDNQPQHF